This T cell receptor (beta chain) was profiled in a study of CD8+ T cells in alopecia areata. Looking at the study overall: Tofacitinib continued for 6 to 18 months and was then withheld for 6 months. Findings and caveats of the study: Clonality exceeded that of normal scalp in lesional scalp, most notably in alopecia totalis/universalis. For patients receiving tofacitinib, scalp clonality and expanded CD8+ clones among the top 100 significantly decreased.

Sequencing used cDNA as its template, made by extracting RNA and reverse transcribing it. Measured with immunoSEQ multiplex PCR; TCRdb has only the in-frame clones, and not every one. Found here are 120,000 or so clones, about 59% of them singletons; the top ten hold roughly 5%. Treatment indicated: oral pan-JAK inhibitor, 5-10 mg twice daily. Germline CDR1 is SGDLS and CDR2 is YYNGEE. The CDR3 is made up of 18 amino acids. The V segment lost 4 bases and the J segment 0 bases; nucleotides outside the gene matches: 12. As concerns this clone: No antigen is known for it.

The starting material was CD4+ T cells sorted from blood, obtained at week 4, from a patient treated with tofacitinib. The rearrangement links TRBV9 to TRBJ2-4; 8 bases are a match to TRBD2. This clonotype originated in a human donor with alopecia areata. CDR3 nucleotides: TGTGCCAGCAGCCCGGGACTAGGTATTAGGGTAGCCAAAAACATTCAGTACTTC. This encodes CASSPGLGIRVAKNIQYF.